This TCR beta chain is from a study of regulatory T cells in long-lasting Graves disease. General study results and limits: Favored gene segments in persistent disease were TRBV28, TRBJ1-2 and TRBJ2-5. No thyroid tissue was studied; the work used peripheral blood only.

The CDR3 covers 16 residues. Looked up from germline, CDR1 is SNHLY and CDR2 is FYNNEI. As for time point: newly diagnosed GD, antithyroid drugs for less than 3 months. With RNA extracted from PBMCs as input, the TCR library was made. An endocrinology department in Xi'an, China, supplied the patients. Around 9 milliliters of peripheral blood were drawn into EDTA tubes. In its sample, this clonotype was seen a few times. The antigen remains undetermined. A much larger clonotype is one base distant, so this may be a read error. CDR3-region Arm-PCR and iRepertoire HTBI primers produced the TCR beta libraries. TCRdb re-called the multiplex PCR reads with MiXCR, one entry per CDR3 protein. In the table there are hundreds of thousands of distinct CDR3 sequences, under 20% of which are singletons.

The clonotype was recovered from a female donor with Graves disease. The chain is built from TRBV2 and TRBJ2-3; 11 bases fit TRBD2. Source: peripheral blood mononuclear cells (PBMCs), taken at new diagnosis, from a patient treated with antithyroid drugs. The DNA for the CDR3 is TGTGCCAGCAGCCGCGGACTAGCGGGCCGCACAGATGCGCAGTATTTT. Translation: CASSRGLAGRTDAQYF. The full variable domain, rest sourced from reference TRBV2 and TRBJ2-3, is EPEVTQTPSHQVTQMGQEVILRCVPISNHLYFYWYRQILGQKVEFLVSFYNNEISEKSEIFDDQFSVERPDGSNFTLKIRSTKLEDSAMYFCASSRGLAGRTDAQYFGPGTRLTVL.